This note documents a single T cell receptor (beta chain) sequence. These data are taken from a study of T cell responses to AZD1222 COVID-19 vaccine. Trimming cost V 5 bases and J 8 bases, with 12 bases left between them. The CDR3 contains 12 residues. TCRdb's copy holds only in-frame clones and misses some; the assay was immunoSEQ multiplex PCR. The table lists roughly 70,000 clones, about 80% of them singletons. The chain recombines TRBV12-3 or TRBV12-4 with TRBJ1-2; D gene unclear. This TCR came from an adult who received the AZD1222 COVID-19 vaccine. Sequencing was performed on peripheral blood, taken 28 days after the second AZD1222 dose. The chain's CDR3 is CASSIIQSGYTF. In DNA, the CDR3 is TGTGCCAGCAGTATCATCCAGAGCGGCTACACCTTC.